The rows below give T cell receptor beta chains drawn from one sample of a study of control samples from healthy donors and cancer patients. TCRdb keeps only in-frame clones here, not all; method: immunoSEQ multiplex PCR. Altogether about 110,000 clones are present, roughly 91% being singletons, with the ten largest covering approximately 15%. The material sequenced was blood. These receptors came from a woman aged 45 to 65 in good health. Each CDR3 is given with its conserved first and last residue. Each record gives: D gene, J gene, clone size, V gene, CDR3 protein, CDR3 DNA. The D gene is left open where the match is weak. Some rows have no size entry. The others give once, few or many, or a class for an expanded clone.

D: TRBD1
J: TRBJ1-2
size: .
V: TRBV9
CDR3: CASSVHFGGRQGYYYGYTF
DNA: TGTGCCAGCAGCGTTCATTTCGGGGGGAGACAGGGGTATTACTATGGCTACACCTTC

D: .
J: TRBJ2-1
size: .
V: TRBV7-3
CDR3: CASSLFGSSDNEQFF
DNA: TGTGCCAGCAGCTTATTCGGGAGTAGCGACAATGAGCAGTTCTTC

D: TRBD1
J: TRBJ1-1
size: .
V: TRBV11-2
CDR3: CARRNRGTTEAFF
DNA: TGTGCCAGGAGAAACAGGGGTACCACTGAAGCTTTCTTT

D: .
J: TRBJ1-5
size: few
V: TRBV18
CDR3: CASQLGTARGQPQHF
DNA: TGTGCCAGTCAGCTGGGGACGGCCAGGGGTCAGCCCCAGCATTTT

D: .
J: TRBJ1-3
size: .
V: TRBV6-5
CDR3: CASSYDSLSSGNTIYF
DNA: TGTGCCAGCAGTTACGACTCCTTAAGCTCTGGAAACACCATATATTTT

D: TRBD2
J: TRBJ2-5
size: .
V: TRBV29-1
CDR3: CSVEGGLAEGETQYF
DNA: TGCAGCGTTGAAGGCGGGCTAGCGGAGGGAGAGACCCAGTACTTC

D: .
J: TRBJ2-6
size: .
V: TRBV25-1
CDR3: CASSARQVSGANVLTF
DNA: TGTGCCAGCAGTGCGCGACAGGTTTCTGGGGCCAACGTCCTGACTTTC

D: TRBD1
J: TRBJ2-7
size: .
V: TRBV29-1
CDR3: CSVKFSGQGSYEQYF
DNA: TGCAGCGTAAAATTCTCGGGACAGGGTTCCTACGAGCAGTACTTC

D: .
J: TRBJ1-5
size: .
V: TRBV29-1
CDR3: CSVEVGGGPQHF
DNA: TGCAGCGTTGAAGTGGGGGGGGGACCCCAGCATTTT

D: TRBD1
J: TRBJ1-1
size: .
V: TRBV4-3
CDR3: CASSPADTGTANTEAFF
DNA: TGCGCCAGCAGCCCCGCAGATACCGGGACAGCTAACACTGAAGCTTTCTTT

D: .
J: TRBJ1-1
size: .
V: TRBV11-2
CDR3: CASSLNRGLLNTEAFF
DNA: TGTGCCAGCAGCTTAAACCGTGGGCTCCTGAACACTGAAGCTTTCTTT

D: TRBD1
J: TRBJ1-3
size: .
V: TRBV5-1
CDR3: CASSILQGSSNTIYF
DNA: TGCGCCAGCAGCATCTTACAGGGGTCTTCAAACACCATATATTTT

D: .
J: TRBJ1-4
size: .
V: TRBV27
CDR3: CASSFVQAAGEKLFF
DNA: TGTGCCAGCAGTTTCGTTCAGGCAGCGGGTGAAAAACTGTTTTTT

D: .
J: TRBJ2-3
size: .
V: TRBV11-2
CDR3: CASSEGGLTDTQYF
DNA: TGTGCCAGCAGCGAGGGGGGTCTCACAGATACGCAGTATTTT

D: .
J: TRBJ2-3
size: .
V: TRBV11-3
CDR3: CASSLGADTQYF
DNA: TGTGCCAGCAGCTTGGGGGCAGATACGCAGTATTTT

D: .
J: TRBJ1-2
size: .
V: TRBV6-5
CDR3: CASSRFGGGYTF
DNA: TGTGCCAGCAGCCGGTTTGGGGGTGGCTACACCTTC

D: TRBD2
J: TRBJ2-1
size: .
V: TRBV24-1
CDR3: CATSDSSGRYNEQFF
DNA: TGTGCCACCAGTGACAGTAGCGGGAGGTACAATGAGCAGTTCTTC

D: TRBD1
J: TRBJ2-5
size: .
V: TRBV6-5
CDR3: CASDRGRETQYF
DNA: TGTGCCAGCGACAGGGGGAGGGAGACCCAGTACTTC

D: .
J: TRBJ1-1
size: .
V: TRBV5-1
CDR3: CASSLVRGRGTEAFF
DNA: TGCGCCAGCAGCTTGGTTCGGGGGCGAGGCACTGAAGCTTTCTTT

D: .
J: TRBJ1-4
size: .
V: TRBV16
CDR3: CASSQSGRNEKLFF
DNA: TGTGCCAGCAGCCAATCTGGACGGAATGAAAAACTGTTTTTT

D: .
J: TRBJ1-1
size: .
V: TRBV7-9
CDR3: CASSLRGGTEAFF
DNA: TGTGCCAGCAGCTTGAGGGGGGGCACTGAAGCTTTCTTT

D: .
J: TRBJ2-4
size: .
V: TRBV6-4
CDR3: CASRGRSVLTKNIQYF
DNA: TGTGCCAGCAGGGGGCGGTCAGTATTAACCAAAAACATTCAGTACTTC

D: TRBD2
J: TRBJ2-1
size: .
V: TRBV10-3
CDR3: CALRGAGDLNEQFF
DNA: TGTGCCCTTCGCGGGGCGGGAGATCTCAATGAGCAGTTCTTC

D: .
J: TRBJ2-3
size: .
V: TRBV18
CDR3: CASSPWGPPSEEQYF
DNA: TGTGCCAGCTCACCATGGGGGCCCCCATCGGAGGAGCAGTATTTT

D: .
J: TRBJ2-2
size: .
V: TRBV5-1
CDR3: CASRREVRELFF
DNA: TGCGCCAGCAGAAGGGAAGTCAGGGAGCTGTTTTTT

D: TRBD1
J: TRBJ1-2
size: .
V: TRBV19
CDR3: CASRPTGNYGYTF
DNA: TGTGCCAGTAGACCGACAGGGAACTATGGCTACACCTTC

D: .
J: TRBJ1-2
size: .
V: TRBV6-4
CDR3: CASRGNSYGYTF
DNA: TGTGCCAGCAGGGGTAATTCCTATGGCTACACCTTC

D: TRBD1
J: TRBJ1-2
size: once
V: TRBV7-2
CDR3: CASSLDAGGYSYGYTF
DNA: TGTGCCAGCAGCTTAGACGCAGGGGGATACTCCTATGGCTACACCTTC

D: .
J: TRBJ1-4
size: .
V: TRBV6-2/TRBV6-3
CDR3: CASSRSGQREKLFF
DNA: TGTGCCAGCAGCCGATCAGGACAGAGAGAAAAACTGTTTTTT

D: .
J: TRBJ2-2
size: .
V: TRBV3-1/TRBV3-2
CDR3: CASSQDRPTRTGELFF
DNA: TGTGCCAGCAGCCAAGATAGGCCAACCCGCACCGGGGAGCTGTTTTTT

D: .
J: TRBJ1-1
size: .
V: TRBV19
CDR3: CASSIAASRGTEAFF
DNA: TGTGCCAGTAGTATAGCGGCTAGCAGGGGCACTGAAGCTTTCTTT

D: TRBD1
J: TRBJ1-4
size: .
V: TRBV18
CDR3: CASSWTGQNEKLFF
DNA: TGTGCCAGCTCCTGGACAGGCCAAAATGAAAAACTGTTTTTT

D: .
J: TRBJ1-1
size: .
V: TRBV6-4
CDR3: CASSDKTNTEAFF
DNA: TGTGCCAGCAGTGACAAGACGAACACTGAAGCTTTCTTT

D: .
J: TRBJ2-1
size: .
V: TRBV29-1
CDR3: CSVEDPGTGTVYNEQFF
DNA: TGCAGCGTTGAAGATCCCGGGACCGGTACCGTCTACAATGAGCAGTTCTTC

D: .
J: TRBJ1-2
size: few
V: TRBV6-5
CDR3: CASTGDGGNYGYTF
DNA: TGTGCCAGCACCGGGGATGGGGGAAACTATGGCTACACCTTC

D: .
J: TRBJ2-2
size: .
V: TRBV2
CDR3: CASSGLRGAGELFF
DNA: TGTGCCAGCAGTGGGCTAAGAGGGGCCGGGGAGCTGTTTTTT

D: .
J: TRBJ1-5
size: .
V: TRBV12-3/TRBV12-4
CDR3: CASKEQLNQPQHF
DNA: TGTGCCAGCAAGGAACAGCTCAATCAGCCCCAGCATTTT

D: .
J: TRBJ2-5
size: .
V: TRBV29-1
CDR3: CSVDGGGGMETQYF
DNA: TGCAGCGTTGATGGAGGGGGCGGGATGGAGACCCAGTACTTC

D: TRBD1
J: TRBJ1-6
size: .
V: TRBV5-6
CDR3: CASTEQGASSPLHF
DNA: TGTGCCAGCACCGAACAGGGGGCGAGTTCACCCCTCCACTTT

D: TRBD2
J: TRBJ2-1
size: many
V: TRBV11-2
CDR3: CASSFSSGPYNEQFF
DNA: TGTGCCAGCAGCTTTTCTAGCGGACCGTACAATGAGCAGTTCTTC

D: TRBD2
J: TRBJ2-7
size: .
V: TRBV7-2
CDR3: CASSLVASGSYEQYF
DNA: TGTGCCAGCAGCTTAGTGGCTAGCGGATCCTACGAGCAGTACTTC

D: .
J: TRBJ2-1
size: .
V: TRBV4-2
CDR3: CASSQDPGSFGEQFF
DNA: TGTGCCAGCAGCCAAGATCCAGGGTCCTTCGGTGAGCAGTTCTTC

D: .
J: TRBJ1-5
size: few
V: TRBV6-6
CDR3: CASRYNQPQHF
DNA: TGTGCCAGCAGGTACAATCAGCCCCAGCATTTT

D: .
J: TRBJ2-3
size: .
V: TRBV6-2/TRBV6-3
CDR3: CASSYGHTTDTQYF
DNA: TGTGCCAGCAGTTACGGGCATACCACAGATACGCAGTATTTT

D: .
J: TRBJ1-2
size: .
V: TRBV27
CDR3: CASRMAGTSSGYTF
DNA: TGTGCCAGCAGGATGGCAGGGACATCTTCTGGCTACACCTTC

D: TRBD2
J: TRBJ2-3
size: .
V: TRBV5-4
CDR3: CASSFSGLAGGSTDTQYF
DNA: TGTGCCAGCAGTTTTTCCGGACTAGCGGGAGGTTCCACAGATACGCAGTATTTT

D: TRBD1
J: TRBJ2-6
size: once
V: TRBV5-6
CDR3: CASSLTGAGANVLTF
DNA: TGTGCCAGCAGTTTGACAGGGGCTGGGGCCAACGTCCTGACTTTC

D: .
J: TRBJ1-1
size: .
V: TRBV7-9
CDR3: CASSLGQVGGDQEAFF
DNA: TGTGCCAGCAGCTTAGGACAGGTTGGGGGGGACCAGGAAGCTTTCTTT

D: TRBD2
J: TRBJ2-1
size: .
V: TRBV5-1
CDR3: CASSLSSGSSNEQFF
DNA: TGCGCCAGCAGCTTGTCTAGCGGGAGCTCCAATGAGCAGTTCTTC

D: TRBD1
J: TRBJ2-1
size: .
V: TRBV18
CDR3: CASSPTRDRYNEQFF
DNA: TGTGCCAGCTCTCCGACCCGGGACAGGTACAATGAGCAGTTCTTC